The present T cell receptor beta chain was sequenced within a study of T cells in Graves' hyperthyroidism and ophthalmopathy. TCR beta CDR3 sequences were amplified from RNA transcripts. TCR CDR3 regions were first amplified by RT-PCR with HTBI primers. From the multiplex PCR reads, TCRdb called clonotypes with MiXCR, one entry per CDR3 protein. The sample has roughly 250,000 distinct CDR3 sequences; over 15% are singletons. Thyroid ultrasound and orbital computed tomography, with clinical symptoms and serum thyroxine and TRAb, informed diagnoses. This clonotype was seen repeatedly, ten times or more. The antigen is undetermined. Germline CDR1 and CDR2: SGDLS and YYNGEE. The length of the CDR3 is 15 residues. The ends were cut back, 4 bases at V and 2 bases at J, with 15 bases in the middle. Study-level results: Ophthalmopathy onset followed model prediction by a median about 6.5 months.

The sequence came from a woman aged 18-35 years with Graves' ophthalmopathy. V gene TRBV9 combines with J gene TRBJ1-1; D is possibly TRBD1 (6 bases). The sequencing input was blood. CDR3 nucleotides: TGTGCCAGCAGCCCCCAGGGGTCGACCAACACTGAAGCTTTCTTT. This sequence encodes CASSPQGSTNTEAFF.